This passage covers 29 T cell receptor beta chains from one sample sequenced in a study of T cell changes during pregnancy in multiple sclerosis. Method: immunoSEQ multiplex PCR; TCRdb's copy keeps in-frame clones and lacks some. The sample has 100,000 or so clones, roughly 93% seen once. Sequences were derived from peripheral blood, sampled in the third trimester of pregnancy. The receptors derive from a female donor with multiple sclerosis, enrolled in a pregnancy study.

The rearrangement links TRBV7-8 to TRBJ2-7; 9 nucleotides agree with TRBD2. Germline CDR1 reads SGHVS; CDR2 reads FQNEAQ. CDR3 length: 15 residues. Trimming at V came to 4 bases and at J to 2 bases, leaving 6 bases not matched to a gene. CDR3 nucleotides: TGTGCCAGCAGCTGGCCGGGACTAGCCGCCTACGAGCAGTACTTC. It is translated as CASSWPGLAAYEQYF. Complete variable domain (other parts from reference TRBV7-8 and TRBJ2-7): GAGVSQSPRYKVAKRGQDVALRCDPISGHVSLFWYQQALGQGPEFLTYFQNEAQLDKSGLPSDRFFAERPEGSVSTLKIQRTQQEDSAVYLCASSWPGLAAYEQYFGPGTRLTVT.

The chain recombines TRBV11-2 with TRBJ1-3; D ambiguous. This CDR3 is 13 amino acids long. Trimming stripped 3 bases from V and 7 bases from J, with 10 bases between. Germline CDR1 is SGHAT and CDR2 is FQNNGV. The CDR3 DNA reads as TGTGCCAGCAGCTTGATGAGGTCGAACACCATATATTTT. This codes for CASSLMRSNTIYF.

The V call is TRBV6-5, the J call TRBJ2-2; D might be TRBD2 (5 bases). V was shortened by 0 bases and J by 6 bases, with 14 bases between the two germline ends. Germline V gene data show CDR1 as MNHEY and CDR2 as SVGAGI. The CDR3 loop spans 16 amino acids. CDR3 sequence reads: CASSYSPARGAGELFF. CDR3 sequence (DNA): TGTGCCAGCAGTTACTCCCCCGCCCGGGGAGCCGGGGAGCTGTTTTTT.

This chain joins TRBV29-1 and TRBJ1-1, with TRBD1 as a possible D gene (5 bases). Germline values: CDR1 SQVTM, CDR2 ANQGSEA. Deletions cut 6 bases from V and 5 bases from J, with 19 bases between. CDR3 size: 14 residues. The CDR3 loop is CSVDLGGRGTEAFF. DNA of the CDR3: TGCAGCGTCGATTTGGGGGGTAGAGGAACTGAAGCTTTCTTT.

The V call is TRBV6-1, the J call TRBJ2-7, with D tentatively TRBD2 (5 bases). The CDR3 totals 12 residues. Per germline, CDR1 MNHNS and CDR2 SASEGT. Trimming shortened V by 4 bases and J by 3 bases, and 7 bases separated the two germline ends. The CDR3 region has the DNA TGTGCCAGCAGTGTAGAGGGCTACGAGCAGTACTTC. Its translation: CASSVEGYEQYF.

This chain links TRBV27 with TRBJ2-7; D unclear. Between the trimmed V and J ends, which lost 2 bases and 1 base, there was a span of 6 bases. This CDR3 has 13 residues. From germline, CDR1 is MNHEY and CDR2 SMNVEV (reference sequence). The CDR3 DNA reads TGTGCCAGCAGTTTACTGAGTTCCTACGAGCAGTACTTC. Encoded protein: CASSLLSSYEQYF.

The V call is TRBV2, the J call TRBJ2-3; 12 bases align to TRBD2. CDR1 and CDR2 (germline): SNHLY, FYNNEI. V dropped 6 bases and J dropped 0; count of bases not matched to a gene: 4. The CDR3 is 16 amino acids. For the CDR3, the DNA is TGTGCCAGCAGGTTACTAGCGGGGGGCAGCACAGATACGCAGTATTTT. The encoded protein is CASRLLAGGSTDTQYF.

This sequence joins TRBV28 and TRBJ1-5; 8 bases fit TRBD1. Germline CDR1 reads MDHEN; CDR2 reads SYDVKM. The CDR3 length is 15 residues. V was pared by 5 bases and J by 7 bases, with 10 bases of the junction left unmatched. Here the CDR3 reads CASSQRSRGQQPQHF. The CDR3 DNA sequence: TGTGCCAGCAGTCAAAGGTCCAGGGGGCAACAGCCCCAGCATTTT.

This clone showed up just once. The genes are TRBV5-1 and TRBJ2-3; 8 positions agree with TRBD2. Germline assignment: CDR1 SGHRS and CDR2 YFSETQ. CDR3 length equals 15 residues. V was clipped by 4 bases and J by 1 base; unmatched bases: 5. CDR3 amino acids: CASSLQGLGTDTQYF. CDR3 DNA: TGCGCCAGCAGCCTTCAGGGACTAGGCACAGATACGCAGTATTTT. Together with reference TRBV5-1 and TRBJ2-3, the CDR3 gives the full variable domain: KAGVTQTPRYLIKTRGQQVTLSCSPISGHRSVSWYQQTPGQGLQFLFEYFSETQRNKGNFPGRFSGRQFSNSRSEMNVSTLELGDSALYLCASSLQGLGTDTQYFGPGTRLTVL.

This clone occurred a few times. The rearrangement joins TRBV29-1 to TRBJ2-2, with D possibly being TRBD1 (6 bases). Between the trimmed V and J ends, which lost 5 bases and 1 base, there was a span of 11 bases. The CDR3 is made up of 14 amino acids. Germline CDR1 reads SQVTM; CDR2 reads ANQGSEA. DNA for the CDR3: TGCAGCGTTCGGACAGAGATGAACACCGGGGAGCTGTTTTTT. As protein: CSVRTEMNTGELFF.

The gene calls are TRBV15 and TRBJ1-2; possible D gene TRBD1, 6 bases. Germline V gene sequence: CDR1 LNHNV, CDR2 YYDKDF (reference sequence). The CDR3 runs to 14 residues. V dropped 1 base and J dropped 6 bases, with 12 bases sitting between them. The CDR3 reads CATSRAGGFNGYTF. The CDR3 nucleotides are TGTGCCACCAGCAGAGCGGGGGGCTTTAATGGCTACACCTTC.

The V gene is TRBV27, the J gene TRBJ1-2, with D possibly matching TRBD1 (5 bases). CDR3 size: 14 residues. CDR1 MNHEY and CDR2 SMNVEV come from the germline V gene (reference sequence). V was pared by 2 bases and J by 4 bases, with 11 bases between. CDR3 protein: CASSLTGFSYGYTF. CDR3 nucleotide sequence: TGTGCCAGCAGTTTAACAGGATTTAGCTATGGCTACACCTTC.

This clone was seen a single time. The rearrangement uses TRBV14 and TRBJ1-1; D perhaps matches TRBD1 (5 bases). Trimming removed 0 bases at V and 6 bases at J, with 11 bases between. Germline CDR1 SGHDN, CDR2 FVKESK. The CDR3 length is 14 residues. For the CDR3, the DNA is TGTGCCAGCAGCCAAGAGGTCCGCAGGGCTGAAGCTTTCTTT. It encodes CASSQEVRRAEAFF.

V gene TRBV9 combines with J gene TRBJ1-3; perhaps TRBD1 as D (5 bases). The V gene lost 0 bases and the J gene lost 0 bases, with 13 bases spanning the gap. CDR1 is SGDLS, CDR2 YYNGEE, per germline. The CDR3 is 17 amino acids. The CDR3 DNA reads TGTGCCAGCAGCGTAGGATCGGGGACTAGCTCTGGAAACACCATATATTTT. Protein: CASSVGSGTSSGNTIYF.

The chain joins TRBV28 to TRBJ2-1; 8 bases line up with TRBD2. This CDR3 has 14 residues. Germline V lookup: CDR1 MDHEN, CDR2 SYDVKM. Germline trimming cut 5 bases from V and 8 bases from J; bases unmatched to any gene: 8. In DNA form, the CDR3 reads TGTGCCAGCAGTCATCCAGGACTAGCTTATGAGCAGTTCTTC. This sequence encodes CASSHPGLAYEQFF.

The CDR3 DNA sequence: TGTGCCAGCAGCCAAGGGGCGGGAGGAATCCGTCCGCAGTATTTT. It is translated as CASSQGAGGIRPQYF. The gene calls are TRBV14 and TRBJ2-3, with TRBD2 identical over 8 bases. CDR1 is SGHDN and CDR2 is FVKESK in the germline V gene. This CDR3 has 15 amino acids. After removal of 1 base from V and 10 bases from J, the junction contained 10 bases not matched to a gene.

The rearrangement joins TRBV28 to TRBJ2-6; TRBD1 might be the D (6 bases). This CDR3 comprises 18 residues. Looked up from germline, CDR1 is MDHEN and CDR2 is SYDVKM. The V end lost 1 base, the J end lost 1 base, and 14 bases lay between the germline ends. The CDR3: CASSLYLRQDSGANVLTF. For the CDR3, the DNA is TGTGCCAGCAGTTTATATTTGCGACAGGATTCTGGGGCCAACGTCCTGACTTTC.

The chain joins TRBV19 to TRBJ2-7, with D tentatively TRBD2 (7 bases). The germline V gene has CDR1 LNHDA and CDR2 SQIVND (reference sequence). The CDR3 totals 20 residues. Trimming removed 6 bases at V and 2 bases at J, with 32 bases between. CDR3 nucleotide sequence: TGTGCCAGTAGCGAAACCGGGACACAAATCATAGGACTAGTTCCCTACGAGCAGTACTTC. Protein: CASSETGTQIIGLVPYEQYF.

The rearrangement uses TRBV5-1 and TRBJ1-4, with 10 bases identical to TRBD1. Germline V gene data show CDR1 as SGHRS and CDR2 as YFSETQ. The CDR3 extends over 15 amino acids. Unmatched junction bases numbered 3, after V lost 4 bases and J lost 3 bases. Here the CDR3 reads CASSGGQGANEKLFF. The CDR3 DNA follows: TGCGCCAGCAGCGGAGGACAGGGGGCTAATGAAAAACTGTTTTTT.

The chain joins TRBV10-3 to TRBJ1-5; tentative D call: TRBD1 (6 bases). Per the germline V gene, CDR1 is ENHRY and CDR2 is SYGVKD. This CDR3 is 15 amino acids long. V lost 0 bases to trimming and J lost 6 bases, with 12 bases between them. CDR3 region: CAISESPGAGQPQHF. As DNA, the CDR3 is TGTGCCATCAGTGAGTCGCCAGGGGCTGGTCAGCCCCAGCATTTT.

In DNA form, the CDR3 reads TGTGCCAGCAGCCCAGACAGGGCTAGGAACGAGCAGTACTTC. It encodes CASSPDRARNEQYF. This chain joins TRBV7-6 and TRBJ2-7, with 7 bases aligning to TRBD1. Germline CDR1 SGHVS, CDR2 FNYEAQ. This CDR3 has 14 residues. The V segment lost 5 bases and the J segment 5 bases; nucleotides outside the gene matches: 9.

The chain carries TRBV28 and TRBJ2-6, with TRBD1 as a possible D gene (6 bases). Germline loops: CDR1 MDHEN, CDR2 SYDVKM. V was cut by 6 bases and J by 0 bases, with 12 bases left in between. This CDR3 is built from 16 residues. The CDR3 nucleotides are TGTGCCAGCAGCGGACAGTCTTACTCTGGGGCCAACGTCCTGACTTTC. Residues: CASSGQSYSGANVLTF.

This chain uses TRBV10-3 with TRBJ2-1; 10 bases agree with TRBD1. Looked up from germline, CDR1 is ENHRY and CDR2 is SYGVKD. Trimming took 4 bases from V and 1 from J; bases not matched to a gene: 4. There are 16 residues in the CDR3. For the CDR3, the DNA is TGTGCCATCAGTGGTGTGGGACAGGGGTCCTACAATGAGCAGTTCTTC. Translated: CAISGVGQGSYNEQFF.

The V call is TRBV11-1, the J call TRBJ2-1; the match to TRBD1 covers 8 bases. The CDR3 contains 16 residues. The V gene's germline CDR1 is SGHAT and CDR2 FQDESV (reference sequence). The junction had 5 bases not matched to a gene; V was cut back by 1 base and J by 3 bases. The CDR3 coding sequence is TGTGCCAGCAGCTTAGGAACGGGACAGGTCTACAATGAGCAGTTCTTC. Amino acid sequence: CASSLGTGQVYNEQFF. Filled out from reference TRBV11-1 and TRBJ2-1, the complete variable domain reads EAEVAQSPRYKITEKSQAVAFWCDPISGHATLYWYRQILGQGPELLVQFQDESVVDDSQLPKDRFSAERLKGVDSTLKIQPAELGDSAMYLCASSLGTGQVYNEQFFGPGTRLTVL.

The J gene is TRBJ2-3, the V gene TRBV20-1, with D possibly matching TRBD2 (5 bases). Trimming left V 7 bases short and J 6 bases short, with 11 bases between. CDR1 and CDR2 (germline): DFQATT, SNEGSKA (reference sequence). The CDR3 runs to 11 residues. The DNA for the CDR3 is TGCAGTGGGATAGCGTCTGATACGCAGTATTTT. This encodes CSGIASDTQYF.

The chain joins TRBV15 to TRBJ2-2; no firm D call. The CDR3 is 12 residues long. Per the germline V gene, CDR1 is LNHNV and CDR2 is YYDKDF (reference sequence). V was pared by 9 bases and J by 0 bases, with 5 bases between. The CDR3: CATSSNTGELFF. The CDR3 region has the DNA TGTGCCACGAGTTCGAACACCGGGGAGCTGTTTTTT.

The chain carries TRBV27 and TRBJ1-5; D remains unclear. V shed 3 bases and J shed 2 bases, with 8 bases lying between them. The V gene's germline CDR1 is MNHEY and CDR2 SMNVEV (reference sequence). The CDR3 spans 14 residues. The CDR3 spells CASSLYGGNQPQHF. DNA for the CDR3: TGTGCCAGCAGTTTGTACGGAGGCAATCAGCCCCAGCATTTT.

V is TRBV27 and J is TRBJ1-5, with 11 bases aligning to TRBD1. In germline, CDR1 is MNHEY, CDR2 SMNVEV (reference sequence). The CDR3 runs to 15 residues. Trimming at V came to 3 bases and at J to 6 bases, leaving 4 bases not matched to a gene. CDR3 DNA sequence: TGTGCCAGCAGTTTGGGACAGGGGGGGGGTCAGCCCCAGCATTTT. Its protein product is CASSLGQGGGQPQHF.

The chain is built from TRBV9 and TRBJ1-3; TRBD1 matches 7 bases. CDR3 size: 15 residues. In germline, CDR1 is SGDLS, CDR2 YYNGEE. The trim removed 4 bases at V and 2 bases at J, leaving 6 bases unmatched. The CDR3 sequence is CASSPSGQTGNTIYF. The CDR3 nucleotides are TGTGCCAGCAGCCCTTCGGGACAGACTGGAAACACCATATATTTT.